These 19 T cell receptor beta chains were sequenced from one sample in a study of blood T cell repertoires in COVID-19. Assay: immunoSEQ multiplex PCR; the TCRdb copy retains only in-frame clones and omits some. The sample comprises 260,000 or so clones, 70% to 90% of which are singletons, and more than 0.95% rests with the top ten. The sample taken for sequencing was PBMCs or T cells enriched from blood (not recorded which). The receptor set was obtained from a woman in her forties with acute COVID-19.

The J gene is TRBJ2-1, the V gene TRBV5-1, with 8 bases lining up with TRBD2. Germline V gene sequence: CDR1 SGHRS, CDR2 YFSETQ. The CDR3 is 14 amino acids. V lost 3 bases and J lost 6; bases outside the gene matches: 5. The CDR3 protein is CASSSGTSGNEQFF. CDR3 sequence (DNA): TGCGCCAGCAGCTCGGGGACTAGTGGCAATGAGCAGTTCTTC.

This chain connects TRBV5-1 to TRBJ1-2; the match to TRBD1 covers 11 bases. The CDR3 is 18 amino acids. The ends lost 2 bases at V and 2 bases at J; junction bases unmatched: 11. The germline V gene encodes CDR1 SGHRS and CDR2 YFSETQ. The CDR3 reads CASSLAVGQGESNYGYTF. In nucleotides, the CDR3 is TGCGCCAGCAGCTTAGCGGTGGGACAGGGGGAATCCAACTATGGCTACACCTTC.

CDR3 sequence: CASRGGANTGELFF. The CDR3 nucleotides read TGCGCCTCTCGGGGAGGGGCTAACACCGGGGAGCTGTTTTTT. This chain connects TRBV5-1 to TRBJ2-2; TRBD2 agrees at 7 bases. Germline V gene sequence: CDR1 SGHRS, CDR2 YFSETQ. This CDR3 spans 14 amino acids. V was pared by 10 bases and J by 2 bases, with 8 bases of the junction left unmatched.

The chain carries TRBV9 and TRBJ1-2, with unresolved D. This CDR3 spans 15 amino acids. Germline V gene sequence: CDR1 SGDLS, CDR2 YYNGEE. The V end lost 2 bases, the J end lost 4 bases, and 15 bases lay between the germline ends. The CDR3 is CASSVGREATYGYTF. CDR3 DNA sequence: TGTGCCAGCAGCGTCGGAAGGGAGGCCACCTATGGCTACACCTTC.

CDR3 DNA: TGCGCCAGCAGCCACAGGACAGGGGACGTGGATGAGCAGTTCTTC. It encodes CASSHRTGDVDEQFF. V is TRBV4-3 and J is TRBJ2-1; 9 nucleotides align to TRBD1. Germline loops: CDR1 LGHNA, CDR2 YSLEER. The V segment lost 3 bases and the J segment 8 bases; nucleotides outside the gene matches: 8. This CDR3 contains 15 residues.

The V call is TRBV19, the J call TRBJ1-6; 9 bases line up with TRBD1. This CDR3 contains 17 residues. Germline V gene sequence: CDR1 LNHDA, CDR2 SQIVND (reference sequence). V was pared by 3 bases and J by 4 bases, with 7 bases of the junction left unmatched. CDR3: CASSMEGQGYYNSPLHF. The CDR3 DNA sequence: TGTGCCAGTAGTATGGAGGGACAGGGCTATTATAATTCACCCCTCCACTTT.

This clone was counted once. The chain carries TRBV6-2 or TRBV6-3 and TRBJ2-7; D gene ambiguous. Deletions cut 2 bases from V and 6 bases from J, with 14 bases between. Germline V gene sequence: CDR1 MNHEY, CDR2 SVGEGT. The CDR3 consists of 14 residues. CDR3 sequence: CASSYKYPRIEQYV. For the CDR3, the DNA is TGTGCCAGCAGTTACAAATACCCGAGGATCGAGCAGTACGTC.

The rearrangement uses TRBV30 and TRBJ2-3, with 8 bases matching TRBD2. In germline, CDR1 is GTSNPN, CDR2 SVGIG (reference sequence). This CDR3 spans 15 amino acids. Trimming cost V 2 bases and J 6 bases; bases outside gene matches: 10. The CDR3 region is CAWSLGSGNTDTQYF. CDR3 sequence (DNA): TGTGCCTGGAGTCTGGGTAGCGGGAATACGGATACGCAGTATTTT.

The CDR3 region has the DNA TGTGCCAGCAGCGAGGGACAGACATACGAGCAGTACGTC. It codes for CASSEGQTYEQYV. The chain employs TRBV14 and TRBJ2-7; 7 bases map to TRBD1. The CDR3 runs to 13 residues. Germline-derived CDR1 and CDR2 are SGHDN and FVKESK. Germline trimming cut 5 bases from V and 4 bases from J; bases unmatched to any gene: 5.

The CDR3 DNA reads TGTGCCATCAGGGGAGGTACGGGCAATCAGCCCCAGCATTTT. Translation gives CAIRGGTGNQPQHF. This chain links TRBV10-3 with TRBJ1-5, with unresolved D. Trimming left V 6 bases short and J 2 bases short, with 11 bases between. The CDR3 runs 14 residues. CDR1 and CDR2 from the germline V gene are ENHRY and SYGVKD.

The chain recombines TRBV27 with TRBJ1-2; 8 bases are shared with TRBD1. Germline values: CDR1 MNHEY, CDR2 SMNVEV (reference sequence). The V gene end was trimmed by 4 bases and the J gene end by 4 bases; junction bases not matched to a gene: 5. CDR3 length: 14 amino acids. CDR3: CASSSPQGGYGYTF. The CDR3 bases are TGTGCCAGCAGTTCCCCACAGGGGGGCTATGGCTACACCTTC.

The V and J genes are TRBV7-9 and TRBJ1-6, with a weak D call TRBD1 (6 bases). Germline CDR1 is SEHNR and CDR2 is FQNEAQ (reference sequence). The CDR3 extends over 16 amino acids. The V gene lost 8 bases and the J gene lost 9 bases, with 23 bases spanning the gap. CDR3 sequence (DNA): TGTGCCAGCGACCGAGGGGCTGGGGGCGCGGGTTCACCCCTCCACTTT. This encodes CASDRGAGGAGSPLHF. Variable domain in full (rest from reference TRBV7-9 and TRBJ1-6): DTGVSQNPRHKITKRGQNVTFRCDPISEHNRLYWYRQTLGQGPEFLTYFQNEAQLEKSRLLSDRFSAERPKGSFSTLEIQRTEQGDSAMYLCASDRGAGGAGSPLHFGNGTRLTVT.

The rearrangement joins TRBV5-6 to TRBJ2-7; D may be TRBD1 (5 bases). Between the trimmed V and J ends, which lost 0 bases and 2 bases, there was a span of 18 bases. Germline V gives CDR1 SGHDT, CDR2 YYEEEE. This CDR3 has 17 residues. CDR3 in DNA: TGTGCCAGCAGCTTGGTATCGGCATCGGACATCCCCTACGAGCAGTACTTC. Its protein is CASSLVSASDIPYEQYF. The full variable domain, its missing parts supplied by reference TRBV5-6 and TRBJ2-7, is DAGVTQSPTHLIKTRGQQVTLRCSPKSGHDTVSWYQQALGQGPQFIFQYYEEEERQRGNFPDRFSGHQFPNYSSELNVNALLLGDSALYLCASSLVSASDIPYEQYFGPGTRLTVT.

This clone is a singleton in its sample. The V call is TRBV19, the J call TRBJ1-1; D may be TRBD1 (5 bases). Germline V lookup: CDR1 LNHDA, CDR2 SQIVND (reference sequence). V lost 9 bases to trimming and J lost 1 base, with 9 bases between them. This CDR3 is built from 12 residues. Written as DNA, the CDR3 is TGTGCCAGCTTGACAGCGAACACTGAAGCTTTCTTT. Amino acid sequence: CASLTANTEAFF.

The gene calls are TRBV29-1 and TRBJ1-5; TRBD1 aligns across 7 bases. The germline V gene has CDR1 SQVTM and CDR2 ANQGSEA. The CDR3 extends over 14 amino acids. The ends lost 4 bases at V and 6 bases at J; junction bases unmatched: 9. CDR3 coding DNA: TGCAGCGTTGGTGGGACAGCCTCCAGTCAGCCCCAGCATTTT. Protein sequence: CSVGGTASSQPQHF.

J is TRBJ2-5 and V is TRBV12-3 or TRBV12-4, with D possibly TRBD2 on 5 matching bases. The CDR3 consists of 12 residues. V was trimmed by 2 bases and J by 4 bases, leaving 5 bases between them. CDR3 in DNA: TGTGCCAGCAGTTTACGGGGAGAGACCCAGTACTTC. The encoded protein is CASSLRGETQYF.

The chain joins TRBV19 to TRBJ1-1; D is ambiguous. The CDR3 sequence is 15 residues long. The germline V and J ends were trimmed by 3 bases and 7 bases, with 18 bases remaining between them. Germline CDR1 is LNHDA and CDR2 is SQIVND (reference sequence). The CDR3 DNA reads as TGTGCCAGTAGTATCAAGGCGGGAAAACGGCGTGAAGCTTTCTTT. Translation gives CASSIKAGKRREAFF.

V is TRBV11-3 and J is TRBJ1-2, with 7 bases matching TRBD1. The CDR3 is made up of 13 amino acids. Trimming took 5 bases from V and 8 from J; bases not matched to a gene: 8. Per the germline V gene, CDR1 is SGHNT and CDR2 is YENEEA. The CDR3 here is CASSLQQGTGYTF. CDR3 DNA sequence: TGTGCCAGCAGCCTCCAACAGGGGACCGGCTACACCTTC.

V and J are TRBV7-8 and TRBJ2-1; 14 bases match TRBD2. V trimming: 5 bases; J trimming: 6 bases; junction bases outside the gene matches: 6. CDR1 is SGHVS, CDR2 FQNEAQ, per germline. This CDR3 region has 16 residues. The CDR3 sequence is CASSPPGLAGVNEQFF. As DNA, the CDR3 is TGTGCCAGCAGCCCGCCGGGACTAGCGGGAGTCAATGAGCAGTTCTTC.